This T cell receptor (beta chain) was captured in a study of long-term antiretroviral therapy in people with HIV. Study summary: The immediate-ART recommendation dates to 2015, and the earliest samples predate it by about a decade.

The CDR3 has 15 amino acids. The V gene end was trimmed by 1 base and the J gene end by 8 bases; junction bases not matched to a gene: 4. Per germline, CDR1 SEHNR and CDR2 FQNEAQ (reference sequence). HIV-positive participants all received treatment in the United States. Samples were assayed with immunoSEQ v3.0 at survey level. Sequencing efforts were directed toward roughly 40,000-55,000 T-cell genomes per sample. Clones were sequenced by immunoSEQ multiplex PCR, and TCRdb holds only the in-frame ones, with some missing. The profile shows about 24,000 clones, approximately 88% of them singletons. The clonotype was recovered from a man in his forties or fifties with HIV. V usage is TRBV7-9 and J usage is TRBJ1-6; 8 positions agree with TRBD1. Material: unsorted PBMCs, obtained 1.8 years before starting antiretroviral therapy. CDR3 sequence: CASSLGPTGDSPLHF. The CDR3 bases are TGTGCCAGCAGCTTAGGGCCGACAGGGGATTCACCCCTCCACTTT. Together with reference TRBV7-9 and TRBJ1-6, the CDR3 gives the full variable domain: DTGVSQNPRHKITKRGQNVTFRCDPISEHNRLYWYRQTLGQGPEFLTYFQNEAQLEKSRLLSDRFSAERPKGSFSTLEIQRTEQGDSAMYLCASSLGPTGDSPLHFGNGTRLTVT.